This section outlines one TCR beta chain sequence together with its context. What it recognizes is unknown. The sort gate was single viable CD3+CD4+CD8-CD45RO+ cells for memory CD4+ T cells. Positive selection with CD4 microbeads enriched total CD4+ T cells. This specimen belongs to a study of memory CD4+ T cells and cytomegalovirus serostatus. Study-level results: Each of approximately 69 CMV-associated TCRbeta sequences occurred in one to five individuals.

Germline values: CDR1 GTSNPN, CDR2 SVGIG (reference sequence). The CDR3 spans 14 residues. V gave up 6 bases and J gave up 0 bases, with 14 bases separating them. In the source study's methods: Out-of-frame sequences were removed, leaving 2 million to 2.5 million distinct TCRbeta sequences. Repertoires were generated with immunoSEQ multiplex PCR, while TCRdb's copy carries only in-frame clones and drops some. V and J calls and clone size are copied from that table; D and trimming were computed from the DNA. The sample gives 56,000 or so clones, roughly 79% of which show up once; around 1.6% is in the top ten.

This TCR was sampled from an adult in good health and CMV-seronegative. The chain employs TRBV30 and TRBJ1-2, with D tentatively TRBD1 (5 bases). Sequencing input: memory CD4+ T cells from blood. As DNA, the CDR3 is TGTGCCTGTGATCTGAGGGGTTCTAACTATGGCTACACCTTC. Protein product: CACDLRGSNYGYTF.